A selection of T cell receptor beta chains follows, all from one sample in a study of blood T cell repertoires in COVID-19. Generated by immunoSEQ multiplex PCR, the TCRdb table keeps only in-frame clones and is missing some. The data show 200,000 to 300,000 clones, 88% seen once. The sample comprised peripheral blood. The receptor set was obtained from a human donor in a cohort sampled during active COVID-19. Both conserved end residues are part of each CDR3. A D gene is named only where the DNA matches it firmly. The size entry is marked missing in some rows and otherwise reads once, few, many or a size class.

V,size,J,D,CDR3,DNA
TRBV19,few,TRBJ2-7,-,CATSSPGIPYEQYF,TGTGCCACCTCCTCCCCAGGCATCCCTTACGAGCAGTACTTC
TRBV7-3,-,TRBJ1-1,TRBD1,CASSLYRGTEAFF,TGTGCCAGCAGCTTGTACAGGGGAACTGAAGCTTTCTTT
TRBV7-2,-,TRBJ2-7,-,CASSLAGGRSYEQYF,TGTGCCAGCAGCTTAGCCGGGGGTAGGTCCTACGAGCAGTACTTC
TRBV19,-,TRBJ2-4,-,CASTFVDYRGYGNIQYF,TGTGCCAGTACATTCGTGGACTACCGGGGGTACGGAAACATTCAGTACTTC
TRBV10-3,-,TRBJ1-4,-,CAISEGPGEKLFF,TGTGCCATCAGTGAGGGACCGGGGGAAAAACTGTTTTTT
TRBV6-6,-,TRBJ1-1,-,CASSFTGSWGTEAFF,TGTGCCAGCAGTTTTACAGGTTCATGGGGCACTGAAGCTTTCTTT
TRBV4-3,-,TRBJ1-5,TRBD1,CASSRLTGGDQPQHF,TGCGCCAGCAGCCGGTTGACAGGGGGCGATCAGCCCCAGCATTTT
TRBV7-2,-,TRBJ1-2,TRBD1,CASSPSRDRGRDYGYTF,TGTGCCAGCAGCCCGTCCCGGGACAGGGGGCGGGACTATGGCTACACCTTC
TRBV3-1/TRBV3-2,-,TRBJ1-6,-,CASSQVRDSPLHF,TGTGCCAGCAGCCAAGTTCGAGATTCACCCCTCCACTTT
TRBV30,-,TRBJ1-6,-,CAWGRTALHF,TGTGCCTGGGGCAGGACAGCCCTCCACTTT
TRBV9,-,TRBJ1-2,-,CASSVEAQGYGYTF,TGTGCCAGCAGCGTAGAGGCCCAGGGCTATGGCTACACCTTC
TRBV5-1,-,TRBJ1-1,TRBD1,CASSWGTGRDMVTEAFF,TGCGCCAGCAGCTGGGGGACAGGGAGGGATATGGTCACTGAAGCTTTCTTT
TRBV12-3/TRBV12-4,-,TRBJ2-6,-,CASTLSGANVLTF,TGTGCCAGCACCCTCTCTGGGGCCAACGTCCTGACTTTC
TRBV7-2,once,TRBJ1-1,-,CASSLGGHLRAEAFF,TGTGCCAGCAGCTTAGGGGGACACCTAAGGGCTGAAGCTTTCTTT
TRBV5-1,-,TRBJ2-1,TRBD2,CASSLENIGLAGGEQFF,TGCGCCAGCAGCTTGGAAAACATTGGACTAGCGGGAGGAGAGCAGTTCTTC
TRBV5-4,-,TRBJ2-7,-,CASSLDRAYEQYF,TGTGCCAGCAGCTTGGACAGAGCCTACGAGCAGTACTTC
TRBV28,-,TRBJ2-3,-,CASSLLGAKEDTQYF,TGTGCCAGCAGTTTATTGGGGGCCAAGGAAGATACGCAGTATTTT
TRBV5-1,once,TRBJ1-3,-,CASSLAGYGNTIYF,TGCGCCAGCAGCTTGGCAGGGTACGGAAACACCATATATTTT
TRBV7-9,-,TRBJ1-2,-,CASSWTYGYTF,TGTGCCAGCAGCTGGACTTATGGCTACACCTTC
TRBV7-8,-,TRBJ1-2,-,CASSLRSRQNYGYTF,TGTGCCAGCAGCTTAAGATCTAGACAGAACTATGGCTACACCTTC
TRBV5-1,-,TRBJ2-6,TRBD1,CASSRTGVGANVLTF,TGCGCCAGCAGCCGGACAGGGGTAGGGGCCAACGTCCTGACTTTC
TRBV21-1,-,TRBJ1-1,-,CASSLGGARGTEAFF,TGTGCCAGCAGCCTAGGGGGGGCACGGGGCACTGAAGCTTTCTTT
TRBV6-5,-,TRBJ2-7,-,CASSYTPGASYEQYF,TGTGCCAGCAGTTACACTCCGGGAGCCTCCTACGAGCAGTACTTC